This T cell receptor (beta chain) was documented in a study of control samples from healthy donors and cancer patients. TCRdb keeps only in-frame clones here, not all; method: immunoSEQ multiplex PCR. The data show around 97,000 clones, approximately 90% seen once. With 4 bases clipped from V and 7 bases from J, the junction kept 9 bases outside the gene matches. The CDR3 is made up of 15 amino acids. Germline CDR1 is KGHDR and CDR2 is SFDVKD. By share, this clone ranks as medium-sized (0.01 to 0.1%). Input material: PBMCs. This sequence joins TRBV24-1 and TRBJ1-2; 9 bases are shared with TRBD1. This clonotype originated in a man between 60 and 75 years old with lung cancer. The chain's CDR3 is CATSDWGQGRGGYTF. CDR3 DNA: TGTGCCACCAGTGACTGGGGACAGGGTCGGGGTGGCTACACCTTC.